This entry concerns a single T cell receptor beta chain. There is no known antigen for this receptor. Base qualities are missing; no much larger clone stands one base away. These data belong to a study of T cells in Graves' hyperthyroidism and ophthalmopathy (dated by TCRdb to between 2018 and 2021). About the investigation overall: Peripheral blood samples were taken at the time of initial diagnosis, prior to any treatment. The paper reports TCR Vbeta CDR3 sequencing of approximately 140 peripheral blood samples: around 45 ophthalmopathy, around 80 hyperthyroidism and about 17 progressor patients. For training and testing, the approximately 97 patients in the discovery cohort were randomly divided in a 7:3 ratio. After sampling, hyperthyroidism patients received methimazole starting at 30 mg daily, and ophthalmopathy patients received high-dose intravenous methylprednisolone. To identify distinguishing TCR V-J signatures, a discovery cohort of 90 to 100 patients was used, comprising 40 to 45 with Graves' ophthalmopathy and some 57 with stable Graves' hyperthyroidism. Whether ophthalmopathy could be predicted prospectively was tested in an independent validation cohort made up of 18 hyperthyroidism patients plus 17 patients who later progressed to ophthalmopathy. The study also compared thyroid tissue and blood T-cell repertoires from roughly 6 Graves' hyperthyroidism patients. Here is what the overall study found, with its caveats: Most expanded thyroid clonotypes (frequency above 0.001) were also detected in blood, a finding suggesting that blood repertoires may reflect thyroid immune responses. During validation, the model predicted progression to ophthalmopathy a median of around 6 months ahead of onset, with almost 71% sensitivity and around 72% specificity. Ophthalmopathy was separated from stable hyperthyroidism by a 13 V-J signature model, with roughly 88% sensitivity and roughly 81% specificity obtained in cross-validation and 80%/75% obtained in testing. No statistical method was used to set the sample size in advance, and investigators knew the group allocation.

In the germline V gene (reference sequence), CDR1 corresponds to LNHDA and CDR2 to SQIVND. V drops 1 base and J drops 9 bases, leaving 13 bases in between. The CDR3 goes from the cysteine to the phenylalanine over 14 residues. Of all the DNA, just the CDR3 is kept, 42 bases in frame from base 1. The hyperthyroidism patients were between 18 and 65 years old and newly diagnosed, with a disease duration of less than 2 months. The study excluded patients with uncontrolled infections, other autoimmune diseases, pregnancy or lactation. Diagnoses relied on clinical symptoms, serum thyroxine and TRAb, thyroid ultrasound and orbital computed tomography. For progressor patients, blood was drawn at the first diagnosis of hyperthyroidism, before any ophthalmopathy symptoms had appeared. PBMCs were separated from about 10 ml of fresh peripheral blood using Ficoll-Paque density gradient centrifugation. Progressor patients were first diagnosed with Graves' hyperthyroidism and then developed ophthalmopathy during follow-up. Total RNA was extracted with Trizol reagent, and quality was checked on an Agilent 2100 Bioanalyzer.

The TCR beta CDR3 regions were amplified from RNA transcripts. A first-round RT-PCR of the TCR CDR3 used the HTBI primer set with the Qiagen OneStep RT-PCR kit. Libraries were constructed in a second round of multiplex PCR, after which size selection and purification were performed. The libraries were sequenced on an Illumina HiSeq2000 using paired-end 100 bp reads. On the authors' methods: SOAPnuke was used to process the raw data, with reads discarded if the reads contained adapters or uncalled bases, had a mean Phred below 15, or lacked an exact constant-primer or identifier match. High-quality paired reads were merged with COPE v1.2.5, and unique nucleotide sequences were defined as clonotypes. Clonotypes were aligned to IMGT TRBV, TRBD and TRBJ reference segments using MiTCR v1.1. Only V-J combinations with frequency above 0.0001, covering about 99% of repertoires, were analysed. A TCS score was defined as the ratio of F50 (clonal expansion) to E x V (chaos), with BLOSUM62-based TCRdist applied between CDR3 peptides within each V-J. Welch's t-statistics and random forest reduced several hundred V-J features to roughly 13, which were used in a naive Bayes classifier (R e1071). The public reads were reprocessed in TCRdb via fastp at Q25 and MiXCR, keeping in-frame beta chains. Rows with a matching CDR3 protein are joined into one entry that keeps the most common DNA and genes. The V and J calls shown here were made by TCRdb, not taken from the authors' results. This sample is represented by about 290,000 distinct CDR3 sequences; about 14% of them were singletons. The top ten clones comprise 7.8% of the sample.

The material sequenced was blood. The rearranged chain carries TRBV19 and TRBJ2-1, and perhaps TRBD2 as D gene, on 5 matching bases. The TCR was taken from a woman in her twenties or thirties with Graves' hyperthyroidism that later progressed to Graves' ophthalmopathy. The CDR3: CASSIAPGDFEQFF. The bases are TGTGCCAGTAGTATAGCCCCCGGGGATTTTGAGCAGTTCTTC. With the portions outside the CDR3 filled from the reference TRBV19 and TRBJ2-1 genes, the complete variable region becomes DGGITQSPKYLFRKEGQNVTLSCEQNLNHDAMYWYRQDPGQGLRLIYYSQIVNDFQKGDIAEGYSVSREKKESFPLTVTSAQKNPTAFYLCASSIAPGDFEQFFGPGTRLTVL.